This T cell receptor (beta chain) was recovered during a study of Ad26.COV2.S vaccination and SARS-CoV-2 variants. The overall study: In the COV1001 trial, the donor was in the Ad26.COV2.S arm.

Libraries were prepared by immunoSEQ multiplex PCR; TCRdb keeps only in-frame clonotypes and omits some of them. The sample contains about 440,000 clones, around 91% of which appear only once. This sample's treatment: 15 to 20 received Ad26.COV2.S at low or high dose, single or two shots; about five received placebo; per-sample allocation not given. Each sample was drawn 63 days after the first injection (of vaccine or placebo). Built on an Ad26 vector, the vaccine expressed Wuhan-strain SARS-CoV-2 spike. The TCR comes from a person between 18 and 65 years old who received the Ad26.COV2.S COVID-19 vaccine or a placebo. The sample consisted of peripheral blood, taken in a trial of Ad26.COV2.S vaccine versus placebo.

The DNA for the CDR3 is TGCGCCAGCAGCTTGACCCAGCCACCATACGAGCAGTACTTC. This gives the protein CASSLTQPPYEQYF. The J gene is TRBJ2-7, the V gene TRBV5-1; D unclear. V lost 1 base and J lost 4, with 12 bases in between. This CDR3 has 14 residues. Germline CDR1 is SGHRS and CDR2 is YFSETQ.